The 30 T cell receptor beta chains below were found in one sample sequenced in a study of draining lymph node invasion in breast cancer. Using its own MiXCR run on the bulk RNA-seq reads, TCRdb lists one record per CDR3 protein. The sample contains some 3,000 distinct CDR3 sequences, under 55% of which appear only once. The CD4+ CD45RA- CD25high gate defined the sorted memory regulatory T cells. Sequences were obtained from sorted memory Tregs from a lymph node. These receptors all come from a female donor with luminal breast cancer.

This clonotype came up once. The gene calls are TRBV6-6 and TRBJ1-2; D unclear. The CDR3 is 15 amino acids. Germline V gene sequence: CDR1 MNHNY, CDR2 SVGAGI (reference sequence). With 0 bases removed from V and 1 base from J, the gap between germline ends came to 9 bases. The CDR3 loop is CASSYSGTFNYGYTF. Written as DNA, the CDR3 is TGTGCCAGCAGTTACTCGGGCACTTTTAACTATGGCTACACCTTC.

As concerns this clonotype: An end of the junction does not agree with germline; a read error may underlie this. The chain joins TRBV15 to TRBJ2-3; D is ambiguous. The CDR3 loop spans 8 amino acids. CDR1 and CDR2 from the germline V gene are LNHNV and YYDKDF (reference sequence). This CDR3 reads CATSVNHF. Here the CDR3 DNA reads TGTGCCACCAGCGTAAACCATTTT.

This clonotype was observed a handful of times. The chain couples TRBV9 to TRBJ2-1; TRBD2 agrees at 8 bases. In germline, CDR1 is SGDLS, CDR2 YYNGEE. The CDR3 covers 15 residues. V shed 4 bases and J 2 bases; nucleotides not matched to a gene: 5. The CDR3 loop is CASSREGGTYNEQFF. For the CDR3, the DNA is TGTGCCAGCAGCCGGGAGGGGGGGACCTACAATGAGCAGTTCTTC.

The V gene is TRBV7-2, the J gene TRBJ2-3, with D possibly matching TRBD1 (5 bases). The CDR3 totals 14 residues. Germline assignment: CDR1 SGHTA and CDR2 FQGNSA. Trimming left V 3 bases short and J 6 bases short, with 13 bases between. The CDR3 spells CASSLQGIEDTQYF. CDR3 DNA: TGTGCCAGCAGCTTGCAGGGCATTGAGGATACGCAGTATTTT.

V usage is TRBV3-1 and J usage is TRBJ1-2; TRBD1 agrees at 8 bases. The trim removed 4 bases at V and 7 bases at J, leaving 11 bases unmatched. Germline V gene lookup returns CDR1 LGHDT and CDR2 YNNKEL (reference sequence). CDR3 length: 15 amino acids. The CDR3 region is CASSPGAGGESGYTF. In nucleotides, the CDR3 is TGTGCCAGCAGCCCTGGGGCAGGGGGCGAAAGTGGCTACACCTTC.

This chain connects TRBV4-1 to TRBJ1-5, with D maybe TRBD1 (5 bases). The V gene lost 3 bases and the J gene lost 2 bases, with 11 bases spanning the gap. Germline values: CDR1 MGHRA, CDR2 YSYEKL. The CDR3 contains 15 residues. CDR3 in DNA: TGCGCCAGCAGCCAGGGGGTATTGGGCAATCAGCCCCAGCATTTT. It yields the protein CASSQGVLGNQPQHF.

This clonotype was detected a few times. The rearrangement links TRBV15 to TRBJ2-1; 10 bases align to TRBD2. The CDR3 has 15 amino acids. The V gene end was trimmed by 6 bases and the J gene end by 9 bases; junction bases not matched to a gene: 11. Germline V gives CDR1 LNHNV, CDR2 YYDKDF (reference sequence). CDR3 in amino acids: CATRSTGTSVIEQFF. The CDR3, as DNA: TGTGCCACCAGATCGACCGGGACTAGCGTTATTGAGCAGTTCTTC.

This clonotype was picked up a small number of times. The genes are TRBV24-1 and TRBJ2-1; weak D call: TRBD2 (6 bases). Germline V gene lookup returns CDR1 KGHDR and CDR2 SFDVKD. The CDR3 loop spans 15 amino acids. The V end lost 4 bases, the J end lost 6 bases, and 15 bases lay between the germline ends. The chain's CDR3 is CATSDPGRSVNEQFF. The DNA of the CDR3 is TGTGCCACCAGTGACCCCGGGAGATCGGTCAATGAGCAGTTCTTC.

The chain uses TRBV2 and TRBJ1-1; TRBD1 matches 7 bases. CDR1 and CDR2 from the germline V gene are SNHLY and FYNNEI. The trim removed 6 bases at V and 5 bases at J, leaving 9 bases unmatched. The CDR3 sequence is 14 residues long. The CDR3 loop reads CASSVNRGGTEAFF. Here the CDR3 DNA reads TGTGCCAGCAGCGTTAACAGGGGAGGGACTGAAGCTTTCTTT.

This chain joins TRBV29-1 and TRBJ2-3, with D perhaps matching TRBD1 (5 bases). This CDR3 is built from 12 residues. Germline assignment: CDR1 SQVTM and CDR2 ANQGSEA. Trimming left V 5 bases short and J 1 base short, with 7 bases between. The CDR3 here is CSVQGGTDTQYF. As DNA, the CDR3 is TGCAGCGTTCAAGGGGGCACAGATACGCAGTATTTT.

This chain links TRBV24-1 with TRBJ1-1; TRBD1 matches at 7 bases. Per the germline V gene, CDR1 is KGHDR and CDR2 is SFDVKD. V dropped 8 bases and J dropped 0; count of bases not matched to a gene: 2. CDR3 length: 13 amino acids. CDR3 nucleotides: TGTGCCACCAAGGGGGCTTTGAACACTGAAGCTTTCTTT. This translates into CATKGALNTEAFF.

This clonotype was seen only a few times. V gene TRBV19 combines with J gene TRBJ1-1, with TRBD1 matching 8 bases. Unmatched junction bases numbered 10, after V lost 6 bases and J lost 4 bases. Germline lookup yields CDR1 LNHDA and CDR2 SQIVND (reference sequence). CDR3 size: 15 residues. The chain's CDR3 is CASRLTGGKTTEAFF. CDR3 nucleotide sequence: TGTGCCAGTAGACTAACAGGGGGAAAGACCACTGAAGCTTTCTTT.

This clonotype was detected only a few times. The rearrangement uses TRBV27 and TRBJ2-7; no definite D call. The CDR3 contains 13 residues. V was shortened by 2 bases and J by 0 bases, with 5 bases between the two germline ends. Germline CDR1 is MNHEY and CDR2 is SMNVEV (reference sequence). CDR3 DNA: TGTGCCAGCAGTTTACAGGCCTCCTACGAGCAGTACTTC. Protein: CASSLQASYEQYF.

This sequence joins TRBV20-1 and TRBJ2-2; D is perhaps TRBD1 (5 bases). CDR1 DFQATT and CDR2 SNEGSKA come from the germline V gene (reference sequence). CDR3 length equals 15 residues. Trimming shortened V by 5 bases and J by 2 bases, and 15 bases separated the two germline ends. CDR3 coding DNA: TGCAGTGCTCCCATTATAGACAGAAACACCGGGGAGCTGTTTTTT. Protein product: CSAPIIDRNTGELFF.

This clonotype qualifies as large. This rearrangement joins TRBV2 to TRBJ1-1; no clear D. CDR1 and CDR2 (germline): SNHLY, FYNNEI. The CDR3 is 13 residues long. Trimming stripped 2 bases from V and 1 base from J, with 5 bases between. CDR3 loop: CASSEIANTEAFF. DNA for the CDR3: TGTGCCAGCAGTGAAATAGCGAACACTGAAGCTTTCTTT.

The gene calls are TRBV15 and TRBJ2-3; TRBD2 matches 7 bases. Germline assignment: CDR1 LNHNV and CDR2 YYDKDF (reference sequence). This CDR3 is 14 amino acids long. After removal of 8 bases from V and 2 bases from J, the junction contained 7 bases not matched to a gene. The CDR3 loop reads CATSPSGATDTQYF. The DNA of the CDR3 is TGTGCCACCTCACCTAGCGGAGCCACAGATACGCAGTATTTT.

The gene calls are TRBV6-2 or TRBV6-3 and TRBJ2-1; D may be TRBD2 (5 bases). CDR1 and CDR2 (germline): MNHEY, SVGEGT. This CDR3 comprises 14 residues. The V end lost 2 bases, the J end lost 4 bases, and 9 bases lay between the germline ends. CDR3 region: CASSYAGRYNEQFF. CDR3 nucleotide sequence: TGTGCCAGCAGTTACGCGGGTAGATACAATGAGCAGTTCTTC.

This clonotype has a handful of counts. The gene calls are TRBV30 and TRBJ1-1; TRBD1 matches 7 bases. Germline-derived CDR1 and CDR2 are GTSNPN and SVGIG (reference sequence). V lost 2 bases, J lost 11 bases, and 11 bases stayed unmatched. The CDR3 consists of 13 residues. CDR3 residues: CAWSKQGIRGAFF. CDR3 bases: TGTGCCTGGAGTAAACAGGGGATTAGAGGTGCTTTCTTT.

In this sample, this clonotype turned up a few times. The genes are TRBV12-3 or TRBV12-4 and TRBJ2-3, with 12 positions matching TRBD2. This CDR3 comprises 15 residues. V was clipped by 4 bases and J by 3 bases; unmatched bases: 2. CDR3 sequence reads: CASSSTSGGTDTQYF. The CDR3 region has the DNA TGTGCCAGCAGTTCGACTAGCGGGGGAACAGATACGCAGTATTTT.

CDR3 sequence (DNA): TGCGCCAGCAGCACCCGCGCTAGGGACTATGGCTACACCTTC. Its translation: CASSTRARDYGYTF. The V call is TRBV5-1, the J call TRBJ1-2, with unresolved D. Germline-derived CDR1 and CDR2 are SGHRS and YFSETQ. The V end was cut by 4 bases, the J end by 3 bases, with 13 bases between. This CDR3 region has 14 residues.

V usage is TRBV28 and J usage is TRBJ2-7; 9 bases map to TRBD2. This CDR3 is 12 amino acids long. V shed 8 bases, J shed 2 bases, and the junction held 1 base outside the gene matches. Germline CDR1 MDHEN, CDR2 SYDVKM. CDR3 region: CASAGGPYEQYF. DNA for the CDR3: TGTGCCAGCGCGGGAGGGCCCTACGAGCAGTACTTC. Filled out from reference TRBV28 and TRBJ2-7, the complete variable domain reads DVKVTQSSRYLVKRTGEKVFLECVQDMDHENMFWYRQDPGLGLRLIYFSYDVKMKEKGDIPEGYSVSREKKERFSLILESASTNQTSMYLCASAGGPYEQYFGPGTRLTVT.

Only a few counts were recorded for this clonotype. The chain is built from TRBV5-6 and TRBJ2-7, with TRBD1 as a possible D gene (6 bases). This CDR3 has 15 residues. Trimming took 3 bases from V and 7 from J, leaving 20 bases between them. CDR1 and CDR2 from the germline V gene are SGHDT and YYEEEE. The CDR3 region has the DNA TGTGCCAGCAGCTCCCACAGGGCTGTCGGTCTGGAGCAGTACTTC. Its translation: CASSSHRAVGLEQYF.

V usage is TRBV18 and J usage is TRBJ2-7; perhaps TRBD1 as D (5 bases). The CDR3 consists of 15 residues. The ends were cut back, 2 bases at V and 7 bases at J, with 18 bases in the middle. Germline V gives CDR1 KGHSH, CDR2 LQKENI. The CDR3 DNA reads as TGTGCCAGCTCACCATTCATGCAGGGCCAAGGGGAGCAGTACTTC. It translates to CASSPFMQGQGEQYF.

This sequence joins TRBV30 and TRBJ1-4; D call uncertain. The germline V and J ends were trimmed by 2 bases and 8 bases, with 18 bases remaining between them. CDR3 length: 15 amino acids. The V gene's germline CDR1 is GTSNPN and CDR2 SVGIG (reference sequence). CDR3 DNA sequence: TGTGCCTGGAGTCCTTCGACCTCTCTGGGAGAAAAACTGTTTTTT. Translation gives CAWSPSTSLGEKLFF.

This clonotype came up once. The V and J genes are TRBV20-1 and TRBJ2-3; 7 bases agree with TRBD2. Losses at the gene ends were 4 bases for V and 1 base for J; bases not matched to a gene: 5. Germline V CDR1 and CDR2: DFQATT, SNEGSKA (reference sequence). CDR3 length: 14 residues. CDR3 bases: TGCAGTGCTAAGCGGGGACTCGGCACAGATACGCAGTATTTT. It yields the protein CSAKRGLGTDTQYF.

The chain links TRBV18 to TRBJ1-2; D not resolved. V lost 3 bases to trimming and J lost 4 bases, with 12 bases between them. Per germline, CDR1 KGHSH and CDR2 LQKENI. The length of the CDR3 is 14 residues. CDR3 bases: TGTGCCAGCTCACCTTCTGACGGCACCTATGGCTACACCTTC. Translated, it gives CASSPSDGTYGYTF.

This rearrangement joins TRBV19 to TRBJ2-3; D unresolved. The V gene's germline CDR1 is LNHDA and CDR2 SQIVND (reference sequence). Deletions cut 6 bases from V and 1 base from J, with 17 bases between. CDR3 size: 16 residues. The CDR3 region is CASSRRTVRRTDTQYF. CDR3 in DNA: TGTGCCAGTAGCCGGCGGACGGTTCGTCGCACAGATACGCAGTATTTT. Filled out from reference TRBV19 and TRBJ2-3, the complete variable domain reads DGGITQSPKYLFRKEGQNVTLSCEQNLNHDAMYWYRQDPGQGLRLIYYSQIVNDFQKGDIAEGYSVSREKKESFPLTVTSAQKNPTAFYLCASSRRTVRRTDTQYFGPGTRLTVL.

The chain is built from TRBV11-2 and TRBJ1-1; 10 bases agree with TRBD1. The length of the CDR3 is 15 residues. Germline lookup yields CDR1 SGHAT and CDR2 FQNNGV. Trimming at V came to 5 bases and at J to 5 bases, leaving 8 bases not matched to a gene. The CDR3 DNA reads as TGTGCCAGCAGCCTAGGACAGGGGGTACTGACTGAAGCTTTCTTT. It encodes CASSLGQGVLTEAFF.

The V gene is TRBV6-1, the J gene TRBJ1-5, with a tentative D call TRBD1 (5 bases). Germline values: CDR1 MNHNS, CDR2 SASEGT. CDR3 length: 14 residues. V lost 0 bases, J lost 10 bases, and 13 bases lay in between. The chain's CDR3 is CASSEAGVRTPQHF. In DNA, the CDR3 is TGTGCCAGCAGTGAAGCAGGGGTGAGGACCCCCCAGCATTTT.

This clonotype has just a few counts. This chain uses TRBV6-5 with TRBJ1-1, with D possibly TRBD1 on 6 matching bases. This CDR3 region has 11 residues. Germline V CDR1 and CDR2: MNHEY, SVGAGI. With 8 bases removed from V and 8 bases from J, the gap between germline ends came to 12 bases. In DNA form, the CDR3 reads TGTGCCAGCCAAGAGGGGGGGGAAGCTTTCTTT. It codes for CASQEGGEAFF.